Reported below is one TCR beta chain. This record comes from a study of blood T cell repertoires in COVID-19. On the study more broadly: Some COVID-19 samples were acute and others convalescent; all came from the United States, Italy and Spain. Sources were T cells, B-cell-depleted T cells, or PBMCs; the material itself was cDNA or gDNA.

As originally analysed: Scientists estimated how many nucleated cells there were by amplifying reference gene primers. Clones were read by immunoSEQ multiplex PCR, and TCRdb kept only the in-frame ones, dropping some. V, J and clone size are those of that table, while D and trimming were read from the DNA. The sample holds more than 90,000 clones, 84% seen once. The CDR3 extends over 14 amino acids. The V gene lost 0 bases and the J gene lost 3 bases, with 7 bases spanning the gap. The germline V gene has CDR1 SGHDT and CDR2 YYEEEE. The source is a human donor in a cohort sampled during active COVID-19. J is TRBJ1-5 and V is TRBV5-6, with D perhaps TRBD1 (5 bases). The material sequenced was peripheral blood. CDR3 in amino acids: CASSLGQYNQPQHF. CDR3 DNA: TGTGCCAGCAGCTTGGGACAGTACAATCAGCCCCAGCATTTT.